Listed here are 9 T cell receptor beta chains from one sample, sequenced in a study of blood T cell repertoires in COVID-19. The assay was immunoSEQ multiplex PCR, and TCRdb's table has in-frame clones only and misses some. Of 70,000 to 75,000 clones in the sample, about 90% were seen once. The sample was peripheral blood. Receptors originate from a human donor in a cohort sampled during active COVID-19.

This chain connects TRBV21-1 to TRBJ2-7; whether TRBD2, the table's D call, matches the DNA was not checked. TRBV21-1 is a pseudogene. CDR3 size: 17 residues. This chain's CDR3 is CASSKDRSRRSSYEQYF. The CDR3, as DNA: TGTGCCAGCAGCAAAGATAGGTCCCGGAGAAGCTCCTACGAGCAGTACTTC.

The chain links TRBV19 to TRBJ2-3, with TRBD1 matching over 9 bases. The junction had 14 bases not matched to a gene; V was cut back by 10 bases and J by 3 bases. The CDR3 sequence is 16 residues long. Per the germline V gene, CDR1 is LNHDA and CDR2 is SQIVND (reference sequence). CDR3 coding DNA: TGTGCCACCCTCCCCCCACTGGGACAGGGAACAGATACGCAGTATTTT. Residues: CATLPPLGQGTDTQYF.

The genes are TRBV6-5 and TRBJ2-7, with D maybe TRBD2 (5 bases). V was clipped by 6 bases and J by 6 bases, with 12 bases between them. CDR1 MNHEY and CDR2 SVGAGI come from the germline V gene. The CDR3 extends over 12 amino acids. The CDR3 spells CASSPEDGEQYF. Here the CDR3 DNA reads TGTGCCAGCAGCCCGGAGGATGGCGAGCAGTACTTC.

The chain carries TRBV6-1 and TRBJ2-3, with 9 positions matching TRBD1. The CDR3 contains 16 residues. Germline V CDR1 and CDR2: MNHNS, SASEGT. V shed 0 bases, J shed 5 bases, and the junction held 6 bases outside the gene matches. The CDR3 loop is CASSEALGQGIDTQYF. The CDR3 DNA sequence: TGTGCCAGCAGTGAAGCGCTTGGACAGGGGATAGATACGCAGTATTTT.

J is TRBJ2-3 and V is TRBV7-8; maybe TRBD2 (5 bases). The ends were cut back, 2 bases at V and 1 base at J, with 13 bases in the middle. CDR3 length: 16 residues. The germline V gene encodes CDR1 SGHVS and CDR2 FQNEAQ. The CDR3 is CASSLRDWSGTDTQYF. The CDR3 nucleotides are TGTGCCAGCAGCTTACGGGATTGGTCCGGCACAGATACGCAGTATTTT.

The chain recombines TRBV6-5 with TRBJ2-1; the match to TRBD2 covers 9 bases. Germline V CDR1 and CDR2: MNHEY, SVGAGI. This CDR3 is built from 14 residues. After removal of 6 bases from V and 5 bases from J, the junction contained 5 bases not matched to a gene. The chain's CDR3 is CASRWRLADNEQFF. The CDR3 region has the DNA TGTGCCAGCAGGTGGAGACTAGCGGACAATGAGCAGTTCTTC.

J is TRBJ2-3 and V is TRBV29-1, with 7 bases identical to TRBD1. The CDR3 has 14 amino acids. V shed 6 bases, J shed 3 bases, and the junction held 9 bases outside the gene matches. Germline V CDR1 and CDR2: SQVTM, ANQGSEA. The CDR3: CSVQKGAGTDTQYF. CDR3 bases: TGCAGCGTGCAGAAGGGGGCTGGTACAGATACGCAGTATTTT.

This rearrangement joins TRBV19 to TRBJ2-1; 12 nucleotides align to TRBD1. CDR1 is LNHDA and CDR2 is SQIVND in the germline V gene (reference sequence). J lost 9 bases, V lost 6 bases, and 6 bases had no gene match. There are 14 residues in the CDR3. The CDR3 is CASSPGQGAAEQFF. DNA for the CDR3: TGTGCCAGTAGCCCGGGACAGGGGGCGGCTGAGCAGTTCTTC.

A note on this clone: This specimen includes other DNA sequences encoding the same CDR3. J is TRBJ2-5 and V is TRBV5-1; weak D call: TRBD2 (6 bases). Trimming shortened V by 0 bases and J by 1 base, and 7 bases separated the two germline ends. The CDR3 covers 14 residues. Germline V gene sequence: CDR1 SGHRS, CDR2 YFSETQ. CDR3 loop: CASSLGGVQETQYF. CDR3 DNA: TGCGCCAGCAGCTTGGGCGGGGTCCAAGAGACCCAGTACTTC.